Below are 28 T cell receptor beta chains sequenced from a single sample in a study of cytomegalovirus exposure and HLA in healthy donors. The PCR used 60 Vbeta and 13 Jbeta primers. The assay was immunoSEQ multiplex PCR, and TCRdb's table has in-frame clones only and misses some. The sample has about 240,000 clones, about 81% seen once. The sequencing sample was made of PBMCs. These receptors were taken from a woman in her fifties or sixties in good health and CMV-seropositive.

V gene TRBV9 combines with J gene TRBJ2-3; TRBD2 matches 14 bases. V lost 1 base and J lost 4; bases outside the gene matches: 11. The CDR3 spans 19 residues. Germline lookup yields CDR1 SGDLS and CDR2 YYNGEE. CDR3 DNA sequence: TGTGCCAGCAGCGTATATCCCCCGGGACTAGCGGGAGAAGCAGATACGCAGTATTTT. Protein product: CASSVYPPGLAGEADTQYF.

The chain is built from TRBV11-2 and TRBJ2-1; D uncertain. CDR3 length: 13 residues. The germline gives CDR1 SGHAT, CDR2 FQNNGV. V lost 3 bases, J lost 4 bases, and 7 bases lay in between. In DNA, the CDR3 is TGTGCCAGCAGCTTGAGATCTTACAATGAGCAGTTCTTC. Its protein product is CASSLRSYNEQFF.

This sequence joins TRBV23-1 and TRBJ2-2, with 8 bases matching TRBD2. TRBV23-1 is identified as an open reading frame with a role that is uncertain. This CDR3 has 18 amino acids. J lost 2 bases, V lost 6 bases, and 14 bases had no gene match. CDR3 nucleotide sequence: TGCGCCAGCAGAGAAGGGGGGCAGCTAGCGGGTAACACCGGGGAGCTGTTTTTT. Protein: CASREGGQLAGNTGELFF.

Points on this clone: At one end, the junction sequence differs from germline, possibly due to a read error. V usage is TRBV7-7 and J usage is TRBJ2-5; 12 bases line up with TRBD2. From germline, CDR1 is SSHAT and CDR2 FNYEAQ (reference sequence). The CDR3 is made up of 15 amino acids. CDR3 bases: TGTGCTAGCAGCTCACGGACTAGCGGGGAAGAGACCCAGTACTTC. Residues: CASSSRTSGEETQYF.

This clone occurred once. At one of its ends the junction is not consistent with the germline gene, which may arise from a read error. The same CDR3 can be traced to other DNA sequences in this sample. The genes are TRBV10-1 and TRBJ2-3; D gene unclear. The CDR3 covers 16 residues. Germline loops: CDR1 WNHNN, CDR2 SYGVQD (reference sequence). The CDR3 protein is CASSGSRLPGTDTQYF. The CDR3, as DNA: TGCGCCAGTTCAGGTTCCCGTCTCCCCGGCACGGATACGCAGTATTTT.

DNA for the CDR3: TGTGCCATCAGTGAAAGGAGAGGGTGGAACACTGAAGCTTTCTTT. Protein: CAISERRGWNTEAFF. V and J are TRBV10-3 and TRBJ1-1, with D uncertain. This CDR3 region has 15 residues. Trimming removed 3 bases at V and 1 base at J, with 12 bases between. Germline lookup yields CDR1 ENHRY and CDR2 SYGVKD.

This chain uses TRBV5-1 with TRBJ2-7; 7 positions match TRBD1. CDR3 size: 16 residues. Germline V gives CDR1 SGHRS, CDR2 YFSETQ. Trimming at V came to 1 base and at J to 0 bases, leaving 7 bases not matched to a gene. Here the CDR3 DNA reads TGCGCCAGCAGCTTGTATAAGACAGGGACCTCCTACGAGCAGTACTTC. It translates to CASSLYKTGTSYEQYF.

The chain couples TRBV5-1 to TRBJ2-7; D unresolved. Trimming stripped 0 bases from V and 5 bases from J, with 6 bases between. This CDR3 spans 12 amino acids. The germline V gene encodes CDR1 SGHRS and CDR2 YFSETQ. The CDR3 here is CASSLGLNEQYF. For the CDR3, the DNA is TGCGCCAGCAGCTTGGGACTCAACGAGCAGTACTTC.

This clone was seen only once. The chain is built from TRBV2 and TRBJ2-7; no definite D call. This CDR3 comprises 15 residues. Germline values: CDR1 SNHLY, CDR2 FYNNEI. V lost 3 bases and J 3 bases, leaving 15 bases between the germline ends. CDR3 sequence: CASSEGEISFYEQYF. For the CDR3, the DNA is TGTGCCAGCAGTGAGGGCGAAATTTCTTTCTACGAGCAGTACTTC.

The chain has TRBV5-1 and TRBJ1-2; D not certain. The CDR3 consists of 14 residues. Germline V CDR1 and CDR2: SGHRS, YFSETQ. V was clipped by 0 bases and J by 1 base, with 7 bases between them. CDR3 nucleotides: TGCGCCAGCAGCTTGGTAGCAAATAACTATGGCTACACCTTC. Protein sequence: CASSLVANNYGYTF. The variable domain in full, completed from reference TRBV5-1 and TRBJ1-2, reads KAGVTQTPRYLIKTRGQQVTLSCSPISGHRSVSWYQQTPGQGLQFLFEYFSETQRNKGNFPGRFSGRQFSNSRSEMNVSTLELGDSALYLCASSLVANNYGYTFGSGTRLTVV.

This chain joins TRBV9 and TRBJ2-3; D unclear. CDR1 is SGDLS, CDR2 YYNGEE, per germline. V lost 0 bases, J lost 2 bases, and 19 bases lay in between. This CDR3 is 18 amino acids long. CDR3 residues: CASSVDQASLTITDTQYF. DNA for the CDR3: TGTGCCAGCAGCGTAGATCAAGCGAGTCTTACCATCACAGATACGCAGTATTTT.

The V call is TRBV7-3, the J call TRBJ2-7; 7 bases are a match to TRBD2. V lost 1 base and J lost 5; bases outside the gene matches: 11. This CDR3 region has 16 residues. Germline V gene lookup returns CDR1 SGHTA and CDR2 FQGTGA. DNA of the CDR3: TGTGCCAGCAGCTTAAGGGGTGGGGCGGGAGCTCACGAGCAGTACTTC. This sequence encodes CASSLRGGAGAHEQYF.

This chain uses TRBV5-1 with TRBJ2-1; 12 bases match TRBD1. Unmatched junction bases numbered 6, after V lost 0 bases and J lost 8 bases. The length of the CDR3 is 16 residues. The germline V gene encodes CDR1 SGHRS and CDR2 YFSETQ. The CDR3 region has the DNA TGCGCCAGCAGCTTGGGGGACAGGGGGCGGTCAGATGAGCAGTTCTTC. Translation: CASSLGDRGRSDEQFF.

The chain combines TRBV9 with TRBJ2-1; 11 nucleotides line up with TRBD2. CDR3 length: 19 residues. Trimming took 0 bases from V and 1 from J; bases not matched to a gene: 9. Germline CDR1 SGDLS, CDR2 YYNGEE. CDR3 sequence reads: CASSVAPTSGTSSYNEQFF. Written as DNA, the CDR3 is TGTGCCAGCAGCGTAGCACCGACTAGCGGGACGAGTTCCTACAATGAGCAGTTCTTC.

The rearrangement joins TRBV4-2 to TRBJ1-1; D possibly corresponds to TRBD1 (6 bases). V lost 0 bases to trimming and J lost 4 bases, with 15 bases between them. Germline CDR1 reads LGHNA; CDR2 reads YNFKEQ. CDR3 length: 16 residues. CDR3 sequence: CASSQEPQGVGTEAFF. The CDR3 nucleotides are TGTGCCAGCAGCCAAGAACCACAGGGTGTGGGCACTGAAGCTTTCTTT.

The V call is TRBV4-2, the J call TRBJ1-2; D gene uncertain. Germline lookup yields CDR1 LGHNA and CDR2 YNFKEQ. This CDR3 is 16 amino acids long. The ends were cut back, 2 bases at V and 0 bases at J, with 13 bases in the middle. CDR3 amino acids: CASSQTTAPANYGYTF. The DNA for the CDR3 is TGTGCCAGCAGCCAAACCACAGCACCTGCTAACTATGGCTACACCTTC.

V gene TRBV5-1 combines with J gene TRBJ2-7, with a weak D call TRBD1 (6 bases). Germline CDR1 and CDR2: SGHRS and YFSETQ. This CDR3 region has 13 residues. The germline V and J ends were trimmed by 4 bases and 4 bases, with 12 bases remaining between them. CDR3 region: CASSPGQYYEQYF. The CDR3 nucleotides are TGCGCCAGCAGCCCCGGACAGTATTACGAGCAGTACTTC. The full variable domain, rest sourced from reference TRBV5-1 and TRBJ2-7, is KAGVTQTPRYLIKTRGQQVTLSCSPISGHRSVSWYQQTPGQGLQFLFEYFSETQRNKGNFPGRFSGRQFSNSRSEMNVSTLELGDSALYLCASSPGQYYEQYFGPGTRLTVT.

The chain recombines TRBV29-1 with TRBJ2-3, with 12 bases that match TRBD2. Trimming at V came to 6 bases and at J to 2 bases, leaving 3 bases not matched to a gene. Germline V CDR1 and CDR2: SQVTM, ANQGSEA. This CDR3 spans 14 amino acids. CDR3 in DNA: TGCAGCGTCAGACTAGCGGGAGTCACAGATACGCAGTATTTT. Encoded protein: CSVRLAGVTDTQYF.

V and J are TRBV9 and TRBJ2-7; D possibly corresponds to TRBD2 (6 bases). The germline V and J ends were trimmed by 1 base and 0 bases, with 11 bases remaining between them. CDR3 length equals 15 residues. CDR1 and CDR2 from the germline V gene are SGDLS and YYNGEE. CDR3 bases: TGTGCCAGCAGCGTAACCGCTAGCGACTCCTACGAGCAGTACTTC. Its protein is CASSVTASDSYEQYF.

The chain employs TRBV6-5 and TRBJ2-1, with D possibly being TRBD1 (5 bases). Trimming pared 9 bases from V and 5 bases from J, leaving 14 bases between. Germline CDR1 and CDR2: MNHEY and SVGAGI. CDR3 length: 13 residues. CDR3 coding DNA: TGTGCCAGTCAGTTAGACAGCCACAATGAGCAGTTCTTC. It specifies CASQLDSHNEQFF.

The rearrangement uses TRBV19 and TRBJ1-1; 7 bases match TRBD1. V shed 8 bases and J 1 base; nucleotides not matched to a gene: 7. The length of the CDR3 is 14 residues. CDR1 and CDR2 (germline): LNHDA, SQIVND (reference sequence). CDR3 DNA: TGTGCCAGTCTCTCCAGGGGGAGGAACACTGAAGCTTTCTTT. The encoded protein is CASLSRGRNTEAFF.

This clone came up a few times. V gene TRBV6-6 combines with J gene TRBJ2-5, with D tentatively TRBD1 (6 bases). The J call could be wrong; TRBJ2-7 is a better fit for the DNA end. This CDR3 spans 14 amino acids. Germline V gene sequence: CDR1 MNHNY, CDR2 SVGAGI (reference sequence). The CDR3 reads CASSLSRDIYEQYF. CDR3 DNA sequence: TGTGCCAGCAGTTTGTCCCGGGACATCTACGAGCAGTACTTC.

The chain links TRBV18 to TRBJ1-1; D gene unclear. The CDR3 sequence is 13 residues long. The germline CDR1 and CDR2 sequences are KGHSH and LQKENI. The ends were cut back, 3 bases at V and 0 bases at J, with 5 bases in the middle. The CDR3 region has the DNA TGTGCCAGCTCACCCGAGATGAACACTGAAGCTTTCTTT. Amino acid sequence: CASSPEMNTEAFF. The whole variable domain, remainder taken from reference TRBV18 and TRBJ1-1, is NAGVMQNPRHLVRRRGQEARLRCSPMKGHSHVYWYRQLPEEGLKFMVYLQKENIIDESGMPKERFSAEFPKEGPSILRIQQVVRGDSAAYFCASSPEMNTEAFFGQGTRLTVV.

V and J are TRBV2 and TRBJ2-7, with D possibly matching TRBD1 (5 bases). There are 16 residues in the CDR3. Trimming pared 4 bases from V and 3 bases from J, leaving 19 bases between. Germline V gene sequence: CDR1 SNHLY, CDR2 FYNNEI. CDR3 residues: CASSVARDSRLYEQYF. In DNA form, the CDR3 reads TGTGCCAGCAGTGTGGCCCGAGACAGCCGCCTCTACGAGCAGTACTTC.

As to this clone: A read error may produce the germline difference seen at one junction end. This chain connects TRBV7-9 to TRBJ1-2; 9 bases match TRBD1. CDR1 and CDR2 from the germline V gene are SEHNR and FQNEAQ (reference sequence). The CDR3 covers 16 residues. DNA for the CDR3: TGTTCCAGCAGCCGAATTAGGGACAGGGTATCGGATGGCTACACCTTC. Encoded protein: CSSSRIRDRVSDGYTF.

CDR3 loop: CASSSLGGLDEQYF. As DNA, the CDR3 is TGCGCCAGCAGCTCCCTAGGAGGCTTGGACGAGCAGTACTTC. The genes are TRBV5-1 and TRBJ2-5; D perhaps matches TRBD2 (5 bases). The J call may be faulty, since TRBJ2-7 better matches the DNA end. From germline, CDR1 is SGHRS and CDR2 YFSETQ. The CDR3 runs 14 residues.

Points on this clone: One junction end disagrees with the germline gene, perhaps due to a read error. The V gene is TRBV19, the J gene TRBJ1-1; no reliable D call. This CDR3 has 13 amino acids. CDR1 and CDR2 from the germline V gene are LNHDA and SQIVND (reference sequence). The CDR3 loop reads CASSIGGNPEAFF. CDR3 bases: TGTGCCAGTAGTATAGGCGGGAACCCTGAAGCTTTCTTT.

In regard to this clone: Other nucleotide sequences from this sample produce the same CDR3. The rearrangement links TRBV7-3 to TRBJ2-1, with 11 nucleotides matching TRBD2. The length of the CDR3 is 15 residues. Per germline, CDR1 SGHTA and CDR2 FQGTGA. V lost 3 bases to trimming and J lost 2 bases; unmatched junction nucleotides: 0. The DNA for the CDR3 is TGTGCCAGCAGCTTGACTAGCGGGACCTACAATGAGCAGTTCTTC. This translates into CASSLTSGTYNEQFF.